This entry features one TCR beta chain sequence. The antigen remains unidentified. This may be a read error, as it is one base from a much larger clone. There are 12 residues in the CDR3. The germline V gene encodes CDR1 LNHDA and CDR2 SQIVND (reference sequence). V dropped 5 bases and J dropped 4 bases, with 8 bases sitting between them. The data were obtained in a study of liver allograft versus peripheral blood T cells. The wider study: Blood and transplanted-liver T cell receptor repertoires from recipients were compared. Study-wide results and limits: A difference was reportedly observed between T cell receptor repertoires inside liver allografts and those in peripheral blood.

TCRdb analysed the reads with MiXCR anew, one entry per CDR3 protein. The table has about 9,200 distinct CDR3 sequences, 26% seen once. This TCR was sampled from a human patient who had a liver transplant. Some of the T cells might come from the graft donor. This chain links TRBV19 with TRBJ2-5; a possible D gene is TRBD2 (5 bases). The CDR3: CASSSRGETQYF. The CDR3 region has the DNA TGTGCCAGTAGTTCACGGGGAGAGACCCAGTACTTC.